The rows below give T cell receptor beta chains drawn from one sample of a study of cytomegalovirus exposure and HLA in healthy donors. Repertoires were generated with immunoSEQ multiplex PCR, while TCRdb's copy carries only in-frame clones and drops some. The sample has some 80,000 clones; over 65% are singletons. Sequenced: PBMCs. These receptors were collected from a man aged 50 or older in good health and CMV-seronegative. The CDR3 runs from the conserved cysteine through the conserved F or W.

CDR3 | J | V
CASSPPQAGGTTEAFF | TRBJ1-1 | TRBV11-2
CASGESSGANVLTF | TRBJ2-6 | TRBV19
CASRRQGGNSPLHF | TRBJ1-6 | TRBV6-5
CASSYPGPVGQPQHF | TRBJ1-5 | TRBV6-5
CASSPTANYGYTF | TRBJ1-2 | TRBV5-1
CASRPSDRYEQYF | TRBJ2-7 | TRBV6-1
CAWGAGGGYEKLFF | TRBJ1-4 | TRBV30
CASKRGSGANVLTF | TRBJ2-6 | TRBV28
CASSFQGSNYGYTF | TRBJ1-2 | TRBV5-4
CASSPIGVSAYEQYF | TRBJ2-7 | TRBV6-5
CASSSTATSNTGELFF | TRBJ2-2 | TRBV5-5
CASSFSVSSGANVLTF | TRBJ2-6 | TRBV11-2
CASSLNRGAGTEAFF | TRBJ1-1 | TRBV7-3
CASAWLQNTEAFF | TRBJ1-1 | TRBV6-1
CAISTTGSLGEQYF | TRBJ2-7 | TRBV10-3
CASSFPDTGELFF | TRBJ2-2 | TRBV27
CSVVGDRGPNEKLFF | TRBJ1-4 | TRBV29-1
CASSQDPDRGYQETQYF | TRBJ2-5 | TRBV14
CSARQGSAYEQYF | TRBJ2-7 | TRBV29-1
CASSSGPRGTEAFF | TRBJ1-1 | TRBV7-3
CASSELPTGNTIYF | TRBJ1-3 | TRBV2
CASNQGWTGSTEAFF | TRBJ1-1 | TRBV28
CASSFSGARTDTQYF | TRBJ2-3 | TRBV11-2
CASSWSGQGVEEQYF | TRBJ2-7 | TRBV27
CASSATLAGRPWYEQYF | TRBJ2-7 | TRBV6-4
CASSPYDTRALTDTQYF | TRBJ2-3 | TRBV18
CASSPYPAKNIQYF | TRBJ2-4 | TRBV4-1
CASSRGTSYEQYF | TRBJ2-7 | TRBV6-6
CASSAAGTGETPLHF | TRBJ1-6 | TRBV6-1
CASSSPSQQNPVQYF | TRBJ2-7 | TRBV5-1
CASSTRDGTEAFF | TRBJ1-1 | TRBV7-8
CASRRENTGELFF | TRBJ2-2 | TRBV6-5
CASSLSGRSYYEQYF | TRBJ2-7 | TRBV27
CASTPRGGTGELFF | TRBJ2-2 | TRBV10-1
CASSLDSRYEQYF | TRBJ2-7 | TRBV10-2
CASASGGRTGELFF | TRBJ2-2 | TRBV9
CASSKAITGENQPQHF | TRBJ1-5 | TRBV21-1
CAITEGGSYEQYF | TRBJ2-7 | TRBV10-3
CASSDSGGATDTQYF | TRBJ2-3 | TRBV6-4
CASAPRQGIYGYTF | TRBJ1-2 | TRBV2
CASSPQQGDTQYF | TRBJ2-3 | TRBV18
CAWRYRDNTGNTIYF | TRBJ1-3 | TRBV30
CASSSQGSTNYGYTF | TRBJ1-2 | TRBV27
CASSLTESNEKLFF | TRBJ1-4 | TRBV7-9
CASSLNSFQETQYF | TRBJ2-5 | TRBV5-1
CASSLAGQGYEQYF | TRBJ2-7 | TRBV7-9
CASSPGQNSDTQYF | TRBJ2-3 | TRBV7-8
CASSLGGGSSYNEQFF | TRBJ2-1 | TRBV11-3
CASSQSNHGRNIQYF | TRBJ2-4 | TRBV23-1
CASSQAEGGVTDTQYF | TRBJ2-3 | TRBV4-1
CASSLGHGTGGSGNTIYF | TRBJ1-3 | TRBV5-1
CASSVTPGNSPLHF | TRBJ1-6 | TRBV6-4
CASTSRRLTQYF | TRBJ2-5 | TRBV28
CASSSGDRNSGNTIYF | TRBJ1-3 | TRBV6-5
CASSITAGAEANKGEAFF | TRBJ1-1 | TRBV19
CASSRGLAGIETQYF | TRBJ2-5 | TRBV5-6
CASSRRQFANTEAFF | TRBJ1-1 | TRBV28
CAWIRDRGSDGYTF | TRBJ1-2 | TRBV30
CASSSQGFWNEQFF | TRBJ2-1 | TRBV7-2
CASSITGTSPDTQYF | TRBJ2-3 | TRBV5-1